What follows are 17 T cell receptor beta chains derived from one specimen sequenced in a study of shared clonotypes between healthy human individuals. Measured with immunoSEQ multiplex PCR; TCRdb has only the in-frame clones, and not every one. The data hold about 2 million clones, with about 95% observed a single time. Naive CD8 cells were CD45RO-negative, positively selected for CCR7, excluding terminally differentiated effector memory CD45RA+ cells. The sequencing sample was made of naive CD8+ T cells sorted from blood. The receptors were sampled from a man between 18 and 35 years old in good health.

The chain combines TRBV27 with TRBJ2-1; D is perhaps TRBD1 or TRBD2 (5 bases each). This CDR3 is 15 amino acids long. V was shortened by 1 base and J by 5 bases, with 12 bases between the two germline ends. CDR1 is MNHEY, CDR2 SMNVEV, per germline (reference sequence). This chain's CDR3 is CASSLFRGPHNEQFF. CDR3 bases: TGTGCCAGCAGTTTATTCCGGGGCCCTCACAATGAGCAGTTCTTC.

The V call is TRBV13, the J call TRBJ1-4, with 7 bases lining up with TRBD1. Germline V CDR1 and CDR2: PRHDT, FYEKMQ (reference sequence). V shed 7 bases and J 5 bases; nucleotides not matched to a gene: 10. This CDR3 is 15 amino acids long. CDR3 DNA sequence: TGTGCCAGCACGATGAGGGGGCCGGGGAATGAAAAACTGTTTTTT. It codes for CASTMRGPGNEKLFF.

The chain recombines TRBV7-9 with TRBJ2-1, with TRBD2 as a possible D gene (5 bases). CDR1 and CDR2 (germline): SEHNR, FQNEAQ (reference sequence). V lost 4 bases to trimming and J lost 8 bases, with 9 bases between them. The CDR3 runs to 12 residues. CDR3: CASSSLAHEQFF. CDR3 DNA sequence: TGTGCCAGCAGCTCCTTAGCGCATGAGCAGTTCTTC.

The chain combines TRBV12-5 with TRBJ2-2; D is unclear. V lost 1 base and J 6 bases, leaving 6 bases between the germline ends. The V gene's germline CDR1 is LGHNT and CDR2 FRNRAP. The CDR3 is 13 amino acids. Written as DNA, the CDR3 is TGTGCTAGTGGTTTGGGCCCCCCCGGGGAGCTGTTTTTT. It specifies CASGLGPPGELFF.

The chain combines TRBV10-3 with TRBJ1-1; D is uncertain. The CDR3 runs 13 residues. Germline loops: CDR1 ENHRY, CDR2 SYGVKD. V was pared by 2 bases and J by 4 bases, with 8 bases between. This CDR3 is CAISEPRSTEAFF. CDR3 nucleotide sequence: TGTGCCATCAGTGAGCCGAGGAGCACTGAAGCTTTCTTT.

This sequence joins TRBV13 and TRBJ2-5; 9 nucleotides match TRBD1. Trimming took 4 bases from V and 7 from J; bases not matched to a gene: 10. The CDR3 length is 15 residues. Germline V gives CDR1 PRHDT, CDR2 FYEKMQ (reference sequence). For the CDR3, the DNA is TGTGCCAGCAGCTCACGGGACAGGGCCGTCGGGACCCAGTACTTC. This gives the protein CASSSRDRAVGTQYF. Full variable domain (missing parts from reference TRBV13 and TRBJ2-5): AAGVIQSPRHLIKEKRETATLKCYPIPRHDTVYWYQQGPGQDPQFLISFYEKMQSDKGSIPDRFSAQQFSDYHSELNMSSLELGDSALYFCASSSRDRAVGTQYFGPGTRLLVL.

Notes on this clone: Other nucleotide sequences from this sample produce the same CDR3. The V and J genes are TRBV27 and TRBJ2-7; D gene uncertain. Trimming took off 3 bases at V and 5 bases at J, with 5 bases between the two ends. The CDR3 sequence is 11 residues long. Germline loops: CDR1 MNHEY, CDR2 SMNVEV (reference sequence). The CDR3 sequence is CASSFGNEQYF. CDR3 nucleotides: TGTGCCAGCAGTTTTGGCAACGAGCAGTACTTC.

A single count supports this clone. The chain recombines TRBV7-6 with TRBJ1-1; D gene unclear. Germline V CDR1 and CDR2: SGHVS, FNYEAQ. With 3 bases removed from V and 3 bases from J, the gap between germline ends came to 8 bases. This CDR3 is built from 13 residues. CDR3 nucleotides: TGTGCCAGCAGCTTTGCGGGGTACACTGAAGCTTTCTTT. This translates into CASSFAGYTEAFF.

Points on this clone: Other DNA variants within this sample encode the same CDR3. CDR3 sequence reads: CASSVEGSTDTQYF. The CDR3 nucleotides read TGTGCCAGCAGCGTTGAGGGTAGCACAGATACGCAGTATTTT. The rearrangement joins TRBV9 to TRBJ2-3; tentatively, D is TRBD2 (5 bases). The V gene lost 2 bases and the J gene lost 0 bases, with 7 bases spanning the gap. Germline V gene lookup returns CDR1 SGDLS and CDR2 YYNGEE. CDR3 length: 14 residues.

J is TRBJ1-2 and V is TRBV7-2; D remains unclear. Trimming pared 1 base from V and 2 bases from J, leaving 11 bases between. Germline values: CDR1 SGHTA, CDR2 FQGNSA. The CDR3 loop spans 15 amino acids. Here the CDR3 reads CASSLVQTLNYGYTF. The DNA for the CDR3 is TGTGCCAGCAGCTTAGTCCAGACCCTCAACTATGGCTACACCTTC.

Notes on this clone: Other DNA sequences in the sample encode the same CDR3. J is TRBJ2-7 and V is TRBV27; a possible D gene is TRBD1 (5 bases). CDR1 and CDR2 from the germline V gene are MNHEY and SMNVEV (reference sequence). The CDR3 covers 13 residues. Trimming pared 2 bases from V and 1 base from J, leaving 6 bases between. The CDR3 is CASSLDSSYEQYF. The CDR3 nucleotides are TGTGCCAGCAGTTTAGACAGTTCCTACGAGCAGTACTTC.

The chain employs TRBV4-1 and TRBJ2-7; 9 nucleotides agree with TRBD2. Germline V gives CDR1 MGHRA, CDR2 YSYEKL. The length of the CDR3 is 15 residues. V trimming: 3 bases; J trimming: 2 bases; junction bases outside the gene matches: 5. The CDR3: CASSHHLAGAYEQYF. The CDR3 region has the DNA TGCGCCAGCAGCCACCATTTAGCGGGAGCCTACGAGCAGTACTTC.

This chain joins TRBV28 and TRBJ1-2; tentatively, D is TRBD1 (5 bases). Germline V CDR1 and CDR2: MDHEN, SYDVKM. The CDR3 runs 15 residues. Trimming took 5 bases from V and 6 from J, leaving 19 bases between them. CDR3 coding DNA: TGTGCCAGCAGTCACTCCTTAGGGGTAGCTGATGGCTACACCTTC. This translates into CASSHSLGVADGYTF.

The V and J genes are TRBV10-3 and TRBJ2-1; the match to TRBD2 covers 10 bases. Per germline, CDR1 ENHRY and CDR2 SYGVKD. The length of the CDR3 is 17 residues. Trimming removed 4 bases from V and 3 bases from J; junction bases left unmatched: 9. CDR3 sequence reads: CAISGESGRAIYNEQFF. The CDR3, as DNA: TGTGCCATCAGTGGAGAGAGCGGGAGGGCCATCTACAATGAGCAGTTCTTC.

This sequence joins TRBV4-3 and TRBJ2-7; a weak D match, TRBD2 (5 bases). The V end lost 1 base, the J end lost 4 bases, and 11 bases lay between the germline ends. The CDR3 has 14 amino acids. Germline CDR1 LGHNA, CDR2 YSLEER. The CDR3 nucleotides read TGCGCCAGCAGCCAAGGCGAGGGCCCTTACGAGCAGTACTTC. This encodes CASSQGEGPYEQYF.

The V gene is TRBV27, the J gene TRBJ2-1; D is perhaps TRBD1 (6 bases). The V gene lost 0 bases and the J gene lost 4 bases, with 13 bases spanning the gap. Germline V gene lookup returns CDR1 MNHEY and CDR2 SMNVEV (reference sequence). The CDR3 runs 16 residues. The CDR3 loop reads CASSLSRAGTYNEQFF. Here the CDR3 DNA reads TGTGCCAGCAGTTTATCGAGGGCAGGGACATACAATGAGCAGTTCTTC.

About this clone: Other DNA sequences in the same sample also yield this CDR3. This chain uses TRBV25-1 with TRBJ2-3; no reliable D call. The CDR3 length is 11 residues. Trimming stripped 3 bases from V and 10 bases from J, with 8 bases between. Per germline, CDR1 MGHDK and CDR2 SYGVNS. In nucleotides, the CDR3 is TGTGCCAGCAGTGATAGCTCTGCGCAGTATTTT. Protein sequence: CASSDSSAQYF.